This T cell receptor (beta chain) was documented in a study of blood T cell repertoires in COVID-19. The wider study: T cells, B-cell-depleted T cells, or PBMCs provided the cDNA or gDNA that served as material.

The table came from immunoSEQ multiplex PCR; TCRdb's copy has only in-frame clones and leaves some out. Altogether about 89,000 clones are present, 86% being singletons, with the ten largest covering 1.2%. With 0 bases clipped from V and 4 bases from J, the junction kept 6 bases outside the gene matches. From germline, CDR1 is SNHLY and CDR2 FYNNEI. This CDR3 is 16 amino acids long. Sequencing was carried out using peripheral blood. The V call is TRBV2, the J call TRBJ1-5; 7 bases fit TRBD1. This TCR was sampled from a man older than 75 with active or convalescent COVID-19. Here the CDR3 reads CASSEASNRGNQPQHF. CDR3 in DNA: TGTGCCAGCAGTGAAGCTTCAAACAGGGGAAATCAGCCCCAGCATTTT.